This is a list of T cell receptor beta chains from one sample in a study of Ad26.COV2.S vaccination and SARS-CoV-2 variants. Only in-frame clones appear in the TCRdb table, and some are missing; sequencing was by immunoSEQ multiplex PCR. The sample contains some 290,000 clones, about 85% of which appear only once. The sequences come from peripheral blood, collected in a trial of Ad26.COV2.S vaccine versus placebo. Receptors originate from a person between 18 and 59 years old who received the Ad26.COV2.S COVID-19 vaccine or a placebo. Each CDR3 is given with its conserved first and last residue. Fields, in order: CDR3 length, J gene, V gene, clone size, CDR3 protein. Size tells how often a clone was seen (once, few, many) or the class of an expanded clone, and some rows leave it out.

length: 18
J: TRBJ1-1
V: TRBV28
size: NA
CDR3: CASSLISGGLYSNTEAFF

length: 12
J: TRBJ2-2
V: TRBV5-8
size: NA
CDR3: CASSRRTGELFF

length: 16
J: TRBJ2-1
V: TRBV7-9
size: NA
CDR3: CASSFRGQGTYNEQFF

length: 15
J: TRBJ2-5
V: TRBV2
size: NA
CDR3: CASSRTSGGAETQYF

length: 15
J: TRBJ2-2
V: TRBV18
size: NA
CDR3: CASSLQGAATGELFF

length: 17
J: TRBJ2-2
V: TRBV5-4
size: NA
CDR3: CASNPSQGIDSTGELFF

length: 16
J: TRBJ2-7
V: TRBV6-5
size: NA
CDR3: CASSYSMWTGAYEQYF

length: 15
J: TRBJ1-4
V: TRBV19
size: NA
CDR3: CASSPRHREYEKLFF

length: 16
J: TRBJ1-3
V: TRBV5-1
size: NA
CDR3: CASSLEVSGSGNTIYF

length: 16
J: TRBJ2-2
V: TRBV5-6
size: few
CDR3: CASSSRQGWNTGELFF

length: 15
J: TRBJ2-2
V: TRBV5-1
size: NA
CDR3: CASSPGDRGSGELFF

length: 14
J: TRBJ1-1
V: TRBV6-5
size: NA
CDR3: CASRPTGGSREAFF

length: 16
J: TRBJ2-7
V: TRBV28
size: NA
CDR3: CASSPSGAGSTYEQYF

length: 16
J: TRBJ2-2
V: TRBV7-6
size: NA
CDR3: CASSLGGGAPSGELFF

length: 13
J: TRBJ1-2
V: TRBV5-1
size: NA
CDR3: CASSLRDVDGYTF

length: 14
J: TRBJ1-5
V: TRBV7-2
size: once
CDR3: CASSEQGADQPQHF

length: 17
J: TRBJ2-2
V: TRBV10-3
size: once
CDR3: CAISEPREVAVTGELFF

length: 15
J: TRBJ1-2
V: TRBV6-5
size: once
CDR3: CATLRHRDTYYGYTF

length: 14
J: TRBJ2-7
V: TRBV11-3
size: NA
CDR3: CASSPGTGVSEQYF

length: 13
J: TRBJ2-7
V: TRBV27
size: NA
CDR3: CASSFGQTYEQYF

length: 14
J: TRBJ2-7
V: TRBV7-8
size: few
CDR3: CASSLVQDSYEQYF

length: 12
J: TRBJ2-7
V: TRBV9
size: once
CDR3: CASSVAVGEQYF